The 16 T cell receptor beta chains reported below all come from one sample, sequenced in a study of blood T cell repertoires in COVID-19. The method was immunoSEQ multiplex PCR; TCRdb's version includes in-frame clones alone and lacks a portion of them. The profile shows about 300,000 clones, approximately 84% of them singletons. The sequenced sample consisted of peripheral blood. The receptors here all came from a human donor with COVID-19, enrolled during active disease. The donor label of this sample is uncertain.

The CDR3, as DNA: TGTGCCAGCAGCCCGACGCGGACAGTGAATGAAAAACTGTTTTTT. Its protein is CASSPTRTVNEKLFF. The rearrangement uses TRBV11-2 and TRBJ1-4; a weak D match, TRBD1 (6 bases). CDR3 size: 15 residues. The germline CDR1 and CDR2 sequences are SGHAT and FQNNGV. The V end lost 5 bases, the J end lost 5 bases, and 15 bases lay between the germline ends. The full variable domain, completed using reference TRBV11-2 and TRBJ1-4, is EAGVAQSPRYKIIEKRQSVAFWCNPISGHATLYWYQQILGQGPKLLIQFQNNGVVDDSQLPKDRFSAERLKGVDSTLKIQPAKLEDSAVYLCASSPTRTVNEKLFFGSGTQLSVL.

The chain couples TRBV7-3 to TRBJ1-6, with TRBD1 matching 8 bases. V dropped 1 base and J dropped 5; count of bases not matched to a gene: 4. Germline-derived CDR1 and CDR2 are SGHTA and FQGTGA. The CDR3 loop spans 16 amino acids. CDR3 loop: CASSLNGQGHNSPLHF. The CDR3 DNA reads TGTGCCAGCAGCTTAAATGGACAGGGACATAATTCACCCCTCCACTTT.

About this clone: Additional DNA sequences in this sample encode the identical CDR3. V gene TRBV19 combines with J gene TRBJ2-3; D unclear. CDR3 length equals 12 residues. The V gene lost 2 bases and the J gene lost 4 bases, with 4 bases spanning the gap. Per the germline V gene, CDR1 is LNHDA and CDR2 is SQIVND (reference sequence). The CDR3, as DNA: TGTGCCAGTAGTATACGGGCAGATACGCAGTATTTT. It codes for CASSIRADTQYF.

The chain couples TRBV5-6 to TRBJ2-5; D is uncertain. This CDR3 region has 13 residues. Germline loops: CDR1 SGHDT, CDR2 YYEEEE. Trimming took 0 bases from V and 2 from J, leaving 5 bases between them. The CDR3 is CASSLAQQETQYF. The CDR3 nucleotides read TGTGCCAGCAGCTTGGCACAGCAAGAGACCCAGTACTTC.

CDR3 amino acids: CAWTSGSGELFF. In DNA, the CDR3 is TGTGCCTGGACCTCAGGGTCCGGGGAGCTGTTTTTT. The chain is built from TRBV30 and TRBJ2-2, with a tentative D call TRBD1 (5 bases). This CDR3 has 12 amino acids. V dropped 4 bases and J dropped 6 bases, with 9 bases sitting between them. Germline V gene lookup returns CDR1 GTSNPN and CDR2 SVGIG (reference sequence).

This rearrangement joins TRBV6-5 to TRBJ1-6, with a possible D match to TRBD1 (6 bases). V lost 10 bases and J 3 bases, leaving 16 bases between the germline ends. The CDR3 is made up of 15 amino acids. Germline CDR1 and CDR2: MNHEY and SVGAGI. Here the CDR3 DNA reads TGTGCCACCTCCCAAACAGGGAGCTATAATTCACCCCTCCACTTT. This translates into CATSQTGSYNSPLHF.

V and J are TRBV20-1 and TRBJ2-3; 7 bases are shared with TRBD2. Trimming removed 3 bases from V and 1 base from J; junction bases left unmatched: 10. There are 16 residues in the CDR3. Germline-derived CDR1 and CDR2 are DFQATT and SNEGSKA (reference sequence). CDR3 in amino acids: CSASSMGEGRTDTQYF. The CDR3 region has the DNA TGCAGTGCTAGTTCAATGGGGGAGGGACGCACAGATACGCAGTATTTT.

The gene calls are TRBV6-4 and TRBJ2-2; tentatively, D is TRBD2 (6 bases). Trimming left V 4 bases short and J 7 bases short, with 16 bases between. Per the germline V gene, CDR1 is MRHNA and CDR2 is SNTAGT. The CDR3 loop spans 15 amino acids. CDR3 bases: TGTGCCAGCAGTGGATTTAGCGGTTCTGGCGGGGAGCTGTTTTTT. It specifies CASSGFSGSGGELFF.

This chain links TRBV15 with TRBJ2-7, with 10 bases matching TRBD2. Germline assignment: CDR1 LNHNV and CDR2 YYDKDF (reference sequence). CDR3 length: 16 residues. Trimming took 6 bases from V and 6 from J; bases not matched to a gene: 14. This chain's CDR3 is CATSPGPSGRRREQYF. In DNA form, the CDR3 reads TGTGCCACCAGTCCCGGGCCTAGCGGGAGACGTCGCGAGCAGTACTTC.

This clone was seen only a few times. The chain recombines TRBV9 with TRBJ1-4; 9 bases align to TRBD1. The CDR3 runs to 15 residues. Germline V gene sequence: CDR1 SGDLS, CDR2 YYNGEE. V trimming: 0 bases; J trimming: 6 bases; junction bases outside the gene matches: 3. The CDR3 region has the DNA TGTGCCAGCAGCGTAGGTACAGGGGGCCATGAAAAACTGTTTTTT. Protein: CASSVGTGGHEKLFF.

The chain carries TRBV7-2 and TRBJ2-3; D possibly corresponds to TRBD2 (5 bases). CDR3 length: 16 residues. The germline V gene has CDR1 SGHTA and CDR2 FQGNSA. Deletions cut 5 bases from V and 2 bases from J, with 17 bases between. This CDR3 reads CASSPRGQPITDTQYF. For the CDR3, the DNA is TGTGCCAGCAGCCCTCGGGGTCAACCCATCACAGATACGCAGTATTTT.

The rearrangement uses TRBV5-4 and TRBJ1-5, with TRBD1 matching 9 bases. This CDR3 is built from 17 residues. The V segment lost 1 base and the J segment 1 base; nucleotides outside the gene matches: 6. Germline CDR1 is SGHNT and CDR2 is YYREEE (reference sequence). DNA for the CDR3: TGTGCCAGCAGCTTGCGGACAGGGGCTGGGAGCAATCAGCCCCAGCATTTT. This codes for CASSLRTGAGSNQPQHF.

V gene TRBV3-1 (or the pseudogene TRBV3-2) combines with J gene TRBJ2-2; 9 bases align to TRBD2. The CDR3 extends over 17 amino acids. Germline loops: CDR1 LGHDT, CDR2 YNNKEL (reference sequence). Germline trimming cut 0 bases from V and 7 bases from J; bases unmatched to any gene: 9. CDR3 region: CASSQEARTSENGELFF. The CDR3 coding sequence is TGTGCCAGCAGCCAAGAGGCGAGGACTAGCGAAAACGGGGAGCTGTTTTTT.

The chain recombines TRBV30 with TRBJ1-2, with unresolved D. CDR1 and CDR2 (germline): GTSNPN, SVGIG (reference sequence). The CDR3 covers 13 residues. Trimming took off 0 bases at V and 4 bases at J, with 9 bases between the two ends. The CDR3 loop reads CAWSVQQLYGYTF. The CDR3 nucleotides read TGTGCCTGGAGTGTACAGCAGCTCTATGGCTACACCTTC.

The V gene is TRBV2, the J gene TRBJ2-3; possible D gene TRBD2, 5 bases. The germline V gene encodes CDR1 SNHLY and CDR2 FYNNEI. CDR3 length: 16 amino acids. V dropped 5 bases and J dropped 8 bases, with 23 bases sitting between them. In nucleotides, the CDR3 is TGTGCCAGCAGTCCCGACCGGGATCTATCTTTAAGTACGCAGTATTTT. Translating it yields CASSPDRDLSLSTQYF.

The CDR3: CASSLTGLAGYNEQFF. In nucleotides, the CDR3 is TGTGCCAGCAGCTTGACTGGACTAGCGGGCTACAATGAGCAGTTCTTC. The chain employs TRBV7-3 and TRBJ2-1; 11 nucleotides agree with TRBD2. The CDR3 is made up of 16 amino acids. V dropped 3 bases and J dropped 3; count of bases not matched to a gene: 4. CDR1 and CDR2 (germline): SGHTA, FQGTGA.